Shown below are 25 T cell receptor beta chains from a single sample sequenced in a study of T-cell reconstitution after alpha-beta-depleted transplantation in children. Molecular barcoding with unique molecular identifiers was used for the TCRbeta library. TCRdb ran MiXCR on the PCR reads and lists one entry per CDR3 protein. The sample has around 180,000 distinct CDR3 sequences, roughly 10% seen once; the top ten hold roughly 13%. The sequences come from PBMCs, collected before TCRalphabeta/CD19-depleted stem cell transplant. The receptors originated from a boy aged 2-9 years with acute myeloid leukemia, due to receive a stem cell transplant.

As for this clonotype: One base away lies a much larger clone, so this may be a sequencing read error. This rearrangement joins TRBV18 to TRBJ2-6, with D perhaps matching TRBD1 (6 bases). CDR3 length: 14 amino acids. CDR1 and CDR2 (germline): KGHSH, LQKENI. The CDR3 sequence: CASSPNRDTNVPTF. CDR3 bases: TGTGCCAGCTCACCAAACAGGGACACCAACGTCCCGACTTTC.

This clonotype has a count of ten or more. The chain has TRBV5-1 and TRBJ2-7; tentative D call: TRBD2 (5 bases). The CDR3 runs 13 residues. V was cut by 2 bases and J by 2 bases, with 8 bases left in between. Germline-derived CDR1 and CDR2 are SGHRS and YFSETQ. As DNA, the CDR3 is TGCGCCAGCAGCTTTATCGGGGCCTACGAGCAGTACTTC. Protein product: CASSFIGAYEQYF.

Regarding this clonotype: A single base separates this from a much larger clone, so it may be a read error. The chain has TRBV28 and TRBJ1-2; the match to TRBD1 covers 9 bases. The CDR3 runs 16 residues. The junction had 14 bases not matched to a gene; V was cut back by 0 bases and J by 12 bases. Looked up from germline, CDR1 is MDHEN and CDR2 is SYDVKM. The CDR3 spells CASSLWGTGMREGDTF. CDR3 coding DNA: TGTGCCAGCAGTTTATGGGGGACAGGGATGAGGGAAGGCGACACCTTC.

This clonotype was recorded at least ten times. The chain joins TRBV11-2 to TRBJ2-3, with TRBD2 identical over 10 bases. Germline loops: CDR1 SGHAT, CDR2 FQNNGV. Trimming removed 0 bases from V and 1 base from J; junction bases left unmatched: 7. The length of the CDR3 is 18 residues. The CDR3: CASSLEWEGTSGTDTQYF. The CDR3 DNA sequence: TGTGCCAGCAGCTTAGAATGGGAGGGGACTAGCGGCACAGATACGCAGTATTTT. The full variable domain, its missing parts supplied by reference TRBV11-2 and TRBJ2-3, is EAGVAQSPRYKIIEKRQSVAFWCNPISGHATLYWYQQILGQGPKLLIQFQNNGVVDDSQLPKDRFSAERLKGVDSTLKIQPAKLEDSAVYLCASSLEWEGTSGTDTQYFGPGTRLTVL.

This clonotype was seen repeatedly, ten times or more. V is TRBV9 and J is TRBJ2-6; a possible D gene is TRBD1 (7 bases). The CDR3 runs 20 residues. Trimming left V 0 bases short and J 0 bases short, with 19 bases between. Looked up from germline, CDR1 is SGDLS and CDR2 is YYNGEE. The CDR3 sequence: CASSVVFQGGSDSGANVLTF. The CDR3 DNA reads as TGTGCCAGCAGCGTAGTCTTTCAGGGGGGCTCGGACTCTGGGGCCAACGTCCTGACTTTC.

The chain couples TRBV20-1 to TRBJ2-3, with TRBD2 matching 8 bases. In germline, CDR1 is DFQATT, CDR2 SNEGSKA (reference sequence). CDR3 size: 12 residues. V gave up 6 bases and J gave up 4 bases; unmatched junction bases: 3. The chain's CDR3 is CSARGGPDTQYF. The CDR3 DNA is TGCAGTGCCCGGGGGGGCCCAGATACGCAGTATTTT.

This clonotype was picked up many times. The chain carries TRBV6-6 and TRBJ1-2; 8 bases are shared with TRBD1. The CDR3 consists of 13 residues. The V gene's germline CDR1 is MNHNY and CDR2 SVGAGI (reference sequence). The V and J ends lost 7 bases and 7 bases, in that order; junction bases with no gene match: 8. CDR3: CASTGGGRSGYTF. The CDR3 DNA follows: TGTGCCAGCACAGGGGGCGGTAGGAGTGGCTACACCTTC.

Turning to this clonotype: This may be a read error: a much more frequent sequence differs by one nucleotide. The V call is TRBV14, the J call TRBJ2-3; TRBD1 matches at 9 bases. The CDR3 contains 16 residues. Germline V gene sequence: CDR1 SGHDN, CDR2 FVKESK. Here the CDR3 DNA reads TGTCCCAGCAGCCTGGGACAGGGAGTACACATTGATACGCAGTATTTT. It translates to CPSSLGQGVHIDTQYF.

This clonotype was seen many times. The rearrangement joins TRBV2 to TRBJ1-6, with 7 bases fitting TRBD1. CDR1 and CDR2 (germline): SNHLY, FYNNEI. The CDR3 spans 15 residues. V trimming: 6 bases; J trimming: 7 bases; junction bases outside the gene matches: 9. DNA for the CDR3: TGTGCCAGCAGGGATCCGGGACAGTTAAATTCACCCCTCCACTTT. It is translated as CASRDPGQLNSPLHF.

This clonotype has just a few counts. The chain joins TRBV5-5 to TRBJ2-7, with D possibly TRBD2 on 6 matching bases. Germline CDR1 SGHKS, CDR2 YYEKEE (reference sequence). This CDR3 comprises 13 residues. The V end was cut by 4 bases, the J end by 2 bases, with 10 bases between. The CDR3 DNA reads as TGTGCCAGCAGCCCCTGGGGGGCCTACGAGCAGTACGTC. This encodes CASSPWGAYEQYV.

This clonotype was detected ten times or more. The chain has TRBV12-3 or TRBV12-4 and TRBJ2-1, with D maybe TRBD1 (7 bases). V lost 6 bases to trimming and J lost 3 bases, with 15 bases between them. This CDR3 spans 15 amino acids. The CDR3 nucleotides read TGTGCCAGCAGCGAGACAGGGACTCTCTACAATGAGCAGTTCTTC. It yields the protein CASSETGTLYNEQFF.

This clonotype has at least ten counts. The genes are TRBV28 and TRBJ2-7; D gene ambiguous. Per the germline V gene, CDR1 is MDHEN and CDR2 is SYDVKM. This CDR3 is built from 14 residues. Deletions cut 4 bases from V and 2 bases from J, with 12 bases between. Here the CDR3 reads CASSSEAPTYEQYF. The CDR3 DNA follows: TGTGCCAGCAGTTCCGAGGCACCGACCTACGAGCAGTACTTC.

This clonotype came up many times. The V and J genes are TRBV20-1 and TRBJ2-7; D remains ambiguous. Germline lookup yields CDR1 DFQATT and CDR2 SNEGSKA (reference sequence). The length of the CDR3 is 12 residues. Trimming shortened V by 5 bases and J by 2 bases, and 10 bases separated the two germline ends. In DNA form, the CDR3 reads TGCAGTGCTGTTACCAGCGCCTACGAGCAGTACTTC. Translating gives CSAVTSAYEQYF.

The table lists this clonotype with many counts. The V gene is TRBV6-5, the J gene TRBJ2-5, with 7 bases identical to TRBD1. The V gene's germline CDR1 is MNHEY and CDR2 SVGAGI. The CDR3 extends over 18 amino acids. Trimming cost V 0 bases and J 7 bases; bases outside gene matches: 17. This CDR3 reads CASSYSSAPGTVLGTQYF. Here the CDR3 DNA reads TGTGCCAGCAGTTACTCGAGTGCCCCCGGGACAGTCCTAGGGACCCAGTACTTC.

This clonotype was counted at least ten times. The chain links TRBV15 to TRBJ2-5, with 9 bases aligning to TRBD1. V was pared by 4 bases and J by 7 bases, with 7 bases of the junction left unmatched. The V gene's germline CDR1 is LNHNV and CDR2 YYDKDF (reference sequence). The CDR3 contains 14 residues. CDR3 loop: CATSTRQGGRTQYF. The CDR3 coding sequence is TGTGCCACCAGCACCAGACAGGGGGGGAGGACCCAGTACTTC.

Many counts were recorded for this clonotype. The genes are TRBV20-1 and TRBJ1-1, with TRBD1 matching over 9 bases. The CDR3 consists of 14 residues. Looked up from germline, CDR1 is DFQATT and CDR2 is SNEGSKA (reference sequence). V shed 1 base, J shed 4 bases, and the junction held 4 bases outside the gene matches. This CDR3 is CSARAQGAGTEAFF. The CDR3 DNA is TGCAGTGCTAGAGCACAGGGGGCAGGCACTGAAGCTTTCTTT.

This clonotype was observed at least ten times. The chain has TRBV28 and TRBJ2-7; 10 nucleotides align to TRBD1. This CDR3 contains 15 residues. The V gene's germline CDR1 is MDHEN and CDR2 SYDVKM. J gave up 5 bases and V 3 bases, and 7 bases lay outside the gene matches. CDR3: CASSLPGTGAHEQYF. The CDR3 DNA reads TGTGCCAGCAGTTTGCCCGGGACAGGGGCCCACGAGCAGTACTTC.

This clonotype showed up many times. The V call is TRBV27, the J call TRBJ2-2, with 7 nucleotides matching TRBD1. V shed 5 bases, J shed 0 bases, and the junction held 12 bases outside the gene matches. CDR1 is MNHEY, CDR2 SMNVEV, per germline (reference sequence). CDR3 length equals 18 residues. In DNA, the CDR3 is TGTGCCAGCAGTACACAGGGGTCCACGGATGCGAACACCGGGGAGCTGTTTTTT. This sequence encodes CASSTQGSTDANTGELFF.

The chain uses TRBV4-1 and TRBJ1-2; D gene uncertain. The CDR3 covers 16 residues. Germline lookup yields CDR1 MGHRA and CDR2 YSYEKL. Trimming stripped 0 bases from V and 4 bases from J, with 15 bases between. The CDR3 sequence: CASSQDRWQDAYGYTF. The CDR3 region has the DNA TGCGCCAGCAGCCAAGATCGCTGGCAGGATGCCTATGGCTACACCTTC.

In this sample, this clonotype turned up many times. The chain uses TRBV28 and TRBJ1-1; D not resolved. The CDR3 totals 13 residues. The germline gives CDR1 MDHEN, CDR2 SYDVKM. Deletions cut 5 bases from V and 2 bases from J, with 9 bases between. The CDR3 spells CASSTKSNTEAFF. The CDR3 nucleotides read TGTGCCAGCAGTACTAAATCAAACACTGAAGCTTTCTTT.

On this clonotype: It may be a read error: a sequence one base away is much more abundant. J is TRBJ2-3 and V is TRBV4-1; D might be TRBD2 (6 bases). Germline CDR1 is MGHRA and CDR2 is YSYEKL. V lost 5 bases, J lost 3 bases, and 18 bases lay in between. CDR3 length: 16 residues. The DNA of the CDR3 is TGCGCCAGCAGCAAATACCCAGGGAGGCGGACAGATACGCAGTATTTT. Translated, it gives CASSKYPGRRTDTQYF.

This clonotype was observed many times. This chain connects TRBV11-2 to TRBJ2-6, with 7 bases fitting TRBD1. CDR3 length: 16 residues. V shed 5 bases and J 2 bases; nucleotides not matched to a gene: 6. Germline V gene sequence: CDR1 SGHAT, CDR2 FQNNGV. The chain's CDR3 is CASSESTGAGANVLTF. CDR3 in DNA: TGTGCCAGCAGCGAATCCACAGGGGCTGGGGCCAACGTCCTGACTTTC. The whole variable domain, filled in from reference TRBV11-2 and TRBJ2-6, reads EAGVAQSPRYKIIEKRQSVAFWCNPISGHATLYWYQQILGQGPKLLIQFQNNGVVDDSQLPKDRFSAERLKGVDSTLKIQPAKLEDSAVYLCASSESTGAGANVLTFGAGSRLTVL.

This chain joins TRBV7-9 and TRBJ2-6; D not resolved. V was cut by 3 bases and J by 0 bases, with 6 bases left in between. The CDR3 is made up of 15 amino acids. Germline CDR1 and CDR2: SEHNR and FQNEAQ (reference sequence). The CDR3 nucleotides read TGTGCCAGCAGCTTCCTCACCTCTGGGGCCAACGTCCTGACTTTC. It yields the protein CASSFLTSGANVLTF. The full variable domain, with the rest looked up from reference TRBV7-9 and TRBJ2-6, is DTGVSQNPRHKITKRGQNVTFRCDPISEHNRLYWYRQTLGQGPEFLTYFQNEAQLEKSRLLSDRFSAERPKGSFSTLEIQRTEQGDSAMYLCASSFLTSGANVLTFGAGSRLTVL.

There are many counts of this clonotype. V and J are TRBV5-1 and TRBJ2-1, with no clear D. Germline lookup yields CDR1 SGHRS and CDR2 YFSETQ. There are 11 residues in the CDR3. Between the trimmed V and J ends, which lost 0 bases and 7 bases, there was a span of 2 bases. The CDR3 bases are TGCGCCAGCAGCTTGGAGAATGAGCAGTTCTTC. Protein sequence: CASSLENEQFF. The whole variable domain, filled in from reference TRBV5-1 and TRBJ2-1, reads KAGVTQTPRYLIKTRGQQVTLSCSPISGHRSVSWYQQTPGQGLQFLFEYFSETQRNKGNFPGRFSGRQFSNSRSEMNVSTLELGDSALYLCASSLENEQFFGPGTRLTVL.

V is TRBV7-9 and J is TRBJ1-1; 8 nucleotides align to TRBD1. Looked up from germline, CDR1 is SEHNR and CDR2 is FQNEAQ (reference sequence). V lost 6 bases, J lost 2 bases, and 14 bases stayed unmatched. CDR3 length: 17 amino acids. The CDR3 DNA reads as TGTGCCAGCAGACAGGGGGGAAGGGGGCGTTTCAACACTGAAGCTTTCTTT. This encodes CASRQGGRGRFNTEAFF.